These 30 T cell receptor beta chains were sequenced from one sample in a study of cytomegalovirus exposure and HLA in healthy donors. Use of 60 Vbeta and 13 Jbeta primers characterized the PCR. Generated by immunoSEQ multiplex PCR, the TCRdb table keeps only in-frame clones and is missing some. The repertoire has around 170,000 clones, around 76% of them found once; the top ten carry 1.5% to 1.7%. Material: PBMCs. The origin of the receptors is a man aged 40-49 years in good health and CMV-seronegative.

This chain links TRBV7-8 with TRBJ1-5, with 8 nucleotides matching TRBD1. CDR1 and CDR2 from the germline V gene are SGHVS and FQNEAQ. Trimming removed 5 bases from V and 1 base from J; junction bases left unmatched: 7. The CDR3 is made up of 16 amino acids. The CDR3 DNA sequence: TGTGCCAGCAGCGTGTCGTGGACAGGGAGCAATCAGCCCCAGCATTTT. Its protein product is CASSVSWTGSNQPQHF.

This chain connects TRBV18 to TRBJ2-1; 9 bases align to TRBD2. The CDR3 is 13 amino acids. Germline-derived CDR1 and CDR2 are KGHSH and LQKENI. J was trimmed by 10 bases and V by 2 bases; bases with no gene match: 3. CDR3 in DNA: TGTGCCAGCTCACCATCAAGCGGGGGGGAGCAGTTCTTC. Its translation: CASSPSSGGEQFF.

The rearrangement uses TRBV5-4 and TRBJ2-4; D remains ambiguous. V lost 3 bases and J lost 1, with 8 bases in between. CDR3 length: 14 residues. CDR1 is SGHNT, CDR2 YYREEE, per germline (reference sequence). The CDR3 DNA is TGTGCCAGCAGCTCCCAGCGCGCCAAAAACATTCAGTACTTC. It yields the protein CASSSQRAKNIQYF.

To note about this clone: A read error may account for a junction end that differs from germline. The same CDR3 arises from other DNA sequences in this sample as well. The CDR3 DNA reads TGCGCCAGCAGTTTGGGAGGCTACCAAGAGACCCAGTACTTC. Residues: CASSLGGYQETQYF. The chain combines TRBV5-1 with TRBJ2-5; TRBD2 might be the D (6 bases). CDR3 length equals 14 residues. Germline CDR1 SGHRS, CDR2 YFSETQ.

This clone was seen a handful of times. The genes are TRBV2 and TRBJ2-3; 16 nucleotides align to TRBD2. The CDR3 has 19 amino acids. J lost 1 base, V lost 4 bases, and 8 bases had no gene match. Germline V CDR1 and CDR2: SNHLY, FYNNEI. CDR3: CASSGSGLAGGGGTDTQYF. CDR3 coding DNA: TGTGCCAGCAGTGGGTCGGGACTAGCGGGAGGGGGTGGCACAGATACGCAGTATTTT. Variable domain in full (rest from reference TRBV2 and TRBJ2-3): EPEVTQTPSHQVTQMGQEVILRCVPISNHLYFYWYRQILGQKVEFLVSFYNNEISEKSEIFDDQFSVERPDGSNFTLKIRSTKLEDSAMYFCASSGSGLAGGGGTDTQYFGPGTRLTVL.

The V and J genes are TRBV4-2 and TRBJ1-2; D perhaps matches TRBD1 (5 bases). Trimming took off 2 bases at V and 3 bases at J, with 7 bases between the two ends. CDR1 is LGHNA and CDR2 is YNFKEQ in the germline V gene. There are 13 residues in the CDR3. The chain's CDR3 is CASSQLGDYGYTF. In nucleotides, the CDR3 is TGTGCCAGCAGCCAACTAGGGGACTATGGCTACACCTTC.

The V call is TRBV7-3, the J call TRBJ2-3; possibly TRBD2 for D (6 bases). Trimming left V 2 bases short and J 5 bases short, with 14 bases between. Germline-derived CDR1 and CDR2 are SGHTA and FQGTGA. CDR3 size: 15 residues. In nucleotides, the CDR3 is TGTGCCAGCAGCTTACTCGGCGGGACGGGAGATACGCAGTATTTT. This codes for CASSLLGGTGDTQYF.

V usage is TRBV6-1 and J usage is TRBJ2-7; possible D gene TRBD1, 5 bases. Trimming pared 3 bases from V and 2 bases from J, leaving 14 bases between. The length of the CDR3 is 15 residues. CDR1 is MNHNS, CDR2 SASEGT, per germline. CDR3 residues: CASSEFPGSAYEQYV. In DNA form, the CDR3 reads TGTGCCAGCAGTGAGTTCCCAGGGTCTGCCTACGAGCAGTACGTC.

This clone has a single count. J is TRBJ1-5 and V is TRBV28, with TRBD1 matching over 12 bases. V lost 6 bases, J lost 6 bases, and 6 bases stayed unmatched. Germline assignment: CDR1 MDHEN and CDR2 SYDVKM. The CDR3 totals 15 residues. The CDR3 bases are TGTGCCAGCAGCCGGGACAGGGGGCAAATTCAGCCCCAGCATTTT. This encodes CASSRDRGQIQPQHF. The complete variable domain, with remaining parts taken from reference TRBV28 and TRBJ1-5, reads DVKVTQSSRYLVKRTGEKVFLECVQDMDHENMFWYRQDPGLGLRLIYFSYDVKMKEKGDIPEGYSVSREKKERFSLILESASTNQTSMYLCASSRDRGQIQPQHFGDGTRLSIL.

The chain couples TRBV30 to TRBJ2-1; D gene ambiguous. The CDR3 consists of 17 residues. V lost 0 bases to trimming and J lost 7 bases, with 22 bases between them. CDR1 is GTSNPN and CDR2 is SVGIG in the germline V gene (reference sequence). The CDR3 bases are TGTGCCTGGAGTGTACCACTGGGTCTAGAGATTTGGAATGAGCAGTTCTTC. This translates into CAWSVPLGLEIWNEQFF.

The chain links TRBV10-2 to TRBJ2-7; D is possibly TRBD1 (6 bases). Germline CDR1 is WSHSY and CDR2 is SAAADI. The CDR3 totals 13 residues. Trimming pared 4 bases from V and 4 bases from J, leaving 11 bases between. The CDR3 DNA is TGCGCCAGCAGTGTGGCAGGGGTTTACGAGCAGTACTTC. This sequence encodes CASSVAGVYEQYF.

V gene TRBV7-6 combines with J gene TRBJ2-5; 12 bases fit TRBD2. In germline, CDR1 is SGHVS, CDR2 FNYEAQ. The V gene end was trimmed by 5 bases and the J gene end by 7 bases; junction bases not matched to a gene: 11. The CDR3 is 16 amino acids. The CDR3 is CASSPRLAGDMVTQYF. CDR3 coding DNA: TGTGCCAGCAGCCCGCGACTAGCGGGAGACATGGTGACCCAGTACTTC.

This clone appeared a few times. The rearrangement uses TRBV9 and TRBJ2-7; 8 bases align to TRBD1. Germline trimming cut 3 bases from V and 5 bases from J; bases unmatched to any gene: 10. The CDR3 consists of 15 residues. Germline V CDR1 and CDR2: SGDLS, YYNGEE. CDR3 in DNA: TGTGCCAGCAGCGCGGTCGGACAGGGTAAAAACGAGCAGTACTTC. As protein: CASSAVGQGKNEQYF.

This chain joins TRBV5-1 and TRBJ2-1; a possible D gene is TRBD1 (6 bases). The germline V gene has CDR1 SGHRS and CDR2 YFSETQ. The CDR3 is 14 amino acids. Trimming pared 4 bases from V and 4 bases from J, leaving 12 bases between. The CDR3 loop is CASSPQGVYNEQFF. CDR3 nucleotide sequence: TGCGCCAGCAGCCCACAGGGAGTTTACAATGAGCAGTTCTTC.

The CDR3 sequence: CASSNGGGPGTGYEQYV. CDR3 coding DNA: TGTGCCAGCAGCAATGGGGGGGGACCAGGGACAGGATACGAGCAGTACGTC. This rearrangement joins TRBV21-1 to TRBJ2-7; the table's D call, TRBD1, has no DNA check behind it. TRBV21-1 is described as a pseudogene. The CDR3 has 17 residues.

V usage is TRBV7-9 and J usage is TRBJ1-1, with D hard to call. The V gene lost 1 base and the J gene lost 0 bases, with 15 bases spanning the gap. Germline assignment: CDR1 SEHNR and CDR2 FQNEAQ (reference sequence). The CDR3 totals 17 residues. CDR3 region: CASSLVMRDGVNTEAFF. The CDR3 DNA follows: TGTGCCAGCAGCTTAGTAATGCGGGATGGCGTGAACACTGAAGCTTTCTTT.

In its sample, this clone was seen a few times. V and J are TRBV19 and TRBJ1-2; D is possibly TRBD1 (5 bases). Germline V lookup: CDR1 LNHDA, CDR2 SQIVND (reference sequence). This CDR3 contains 14 residues. V lost 5 bases, J lost 3 bases, and 13 bases lay in between. The CDR3 loop reads CASSQPGTYYGYTF. The CDR3 DNA reads as TGTGCCAGTAGTCAGCCCGGGACTTACTATGGCTACACCTTC.

The rearrangement links TRBV9 to TRBJ2-6; maybe TRBD1 (6 bases). There are 15 residues in the CDR3. Germline assignment: CDR1 SGDLS and CDR2 YYNGEE. Trimming left V 3 bases short and J 2 bases short, with 9 bases between. The CDR3 coding sequence is TGTGCCAGCAGCGCACCAGGGGCTGGGGCCAACGTCCTGACTTTC. Translation: CASSAPGAGANVLTF.

This clone was counted a single time. The V call is TRBV19, the J call TRBJ2-2; D is ambiguous. The CDR3 has 12 amino acids. Trimming took 3 bases from V and 9 from J, leaving 8 bases between them. Germline V gene sequence: CDR1 LNHDA, CDR2 SQIVND (reference sequence). The CDR3 region has the DNA TGTGCCAGTAGTATGGGCCTCCGGGAGCTGTTTTTT. Residues: CASSMGLRELFF.

The rearrangement joins TRBV27 to TRBJ1-5, with a weak D call TRBD1 (5 bases). Trimming removed 6 bases from V and 2 bases from J, with 11 bases in between. The germline V gene has CDR1 MNHEY and CDR2 SMNVEV (reference sequence). CDR3 length: 14 residues. For the CDR3, the DNA is TGTGCCAGCAGCGCAGGGCGCGGCAATCAGCCCCAGCATTTT. It yields the protein CASSAGRGNQPQHF.

The chain employs TRBV7-3 and TRBJ2-5; D perhaps matches TRBD2 (5 bases). From germline, CDR1 is SGHTA and CDR2 FQGTGA. V was pared by 2 bases and J by 0 bases, with 10 bases between. This CDR3 has 15 amino acids. CDR3 DNA: TGTGCCAGCAGCTTAGGACTCACGTACCAAGAGACCCAGTACTTC. This translates into CASSLGLTYQETQYF.

The chain uses TRBV9 and TRBJ2-4, with 8 bases lining up with TRBD2. J gave up 6 bases and V 4 bases, and 12 bases lay outside the gene matches. This CDR3 spans 16 amino acids. CDR1 SGDLS and CDR2 YYNGEE come from the germline V gene. The CDR3 region is CASSPFSGAGGNIQYF. The CDR3 nucleotides read TGTGCCAGCAGCCCTTTTAGCGGGGCAGGCGGAAACATTCAGTACTTC.

This chain uses TRBV5-1 with TRBJ2-1; TRBD2 aligns across 7 bases. Germline lookup yields CDR1 SGHRS and CDR2 YFSETQ. The length of the CDR3 is 16 residues. The trim removed 4 bases at V and 4 bases at J, leaving 11 bases unmatched. CDR3 nucleotides: TGCGCCAGCAGCGGGGGGGTTGGACCGACATACAATGAGCAGTTCTTC. Its translation: CASSGGVGPTYNEQFF. The full variable domain, with the rest looked up from reference TRBV5-1 and TRBJ2-1, is KAGVTQTPRYLIKTRGQQVTLSCSPISGHRSVSWYQQTPGQGLQFLFEYFSETQRNKGNFPGRFSGRQFSNSRSEMNVSTLELGDSALYLCASSGGVGPTYNEQFFGPGTRLTVL.

The chain uses TRBV27 and TRBJ2-2, with D hard to call. The CDR3 extends over 12 amino acids. Germline V gene sequence: CDR1 MNHEY, CDR2 SMNVEV (reference sequence). Trimming took 5 bases from V and 1 from J, leaving 2 bases between them. CDR3 nucleotides: TGTGCCAGCAGTCTGAACACCGGGGAGCTGTTTTTT. This sequence encodes CASSLNTGELFF.

The rearrangement links TRBV6-6 to TRBJ2-3, with 9 bases that match TRBD1. J gave up 4 bases and V 6 bases, and 8 bases lay outside the gene matches. Germline V CDR1 and CDR2: MNHNY, SVGAGI (reference sequence). CDR3 length equals 15 residues. The CDR3 loop reads CASSTGQGDADTQYF. Written as DNA, the CDR3 is TGTGCCAGCAGCACGGGACAGGGTGATGCAGATACGCAGTATTTT.

This clone was counted only a few times. V and J are TRBV7-9 and TRBJ1-4; D call uncertain. The length of the CDR3 is 16 residues. From germline, CDR1 is SEHNR and CDR2 FQNEAQ (reference sequence). The V and J ends lost 1 base and 3 bases respectively, with 12 bases between them. The CDR3 DNA sequence: TGTGCCAGCAGCTTAGGTTCGGGGAGCTCTAATGAAAAACTGTTTTTT. Its translation is CASSLGSGSSNEKLFF.

This chain joins TRBV5-1 and TRBJ2-3; D gene unclear. This CDR3 contains 14 residues. Germline V CDR1 and CDR2: SGHRS, YFSETQ. V dropped 1 base and J dropped 1 base, with 7 bases sitting between them. For the CDR3, the DNA is TGCGCCAGCAGCTTGAGCCCGGGCACAGATACGCAGTATTTT. This sequence encodes CASSLSPGTDTQYF.

The genes are TRBV10-3 and TRBJ1-5, with D possibly matching TRBD1 (5 bases). From germline, CDR1 is ENHRY and CDR2 SYGVKD. Trimming cost V 10 bases and J 5 bases, with 15 bases left between them. This CDR3 is 13 amino acids long. CDR3 DNA sequence: TGTGCCACCACCCGACAGAGAGATCAGCCCCAGCATTTT. This encodes CATTRQRDQPQHF.

The CDR3 loop reads CASSATGGVLMGYTF. The CDR3 DNA follows: TGTGCCAGCAGTGCGACAGGGGGGGTTTTGATGGGCTACACCTTC. The chain carries TRBV6-5 and TRBJ1-2, with TRBD1 matching 9 bases. The CDR3 covers 15 residues. Germline CDR1 reads MNHEY; CDR2 reads SVGAGI. The ends lost 5 bases at V and 8 bases at J; junction bases unmatched: 12.

The rearrangement uses TRBV27 and TRBJ2-2; 9 bases are a match to TRBD2. Germline trimming cut 2 bases from V and 3 bases from J; bases unmatched to any gene: 4. Germline V gene sequence: CDR1 MNHEY, CDR2 SMNVEV (reference sequence). There are 16 residues in the CDR3. The CDR3 coding sequence is TGTGCCAGCAGTTTAATGGCGGGAGGGGACACCGGGGAGCTGTTTTTT. It encodes CASSLMAGGDTGELFF.